This T cell receptor (beta chain) was captured by sequencing in a study of shared clonotypes between healthy human individuals. Study-wide findings and caveats: Among donors, the sharing of clonotypes was expected to be influenced by sequencing depth.

At a deep level, the assay was run. Replicate PCRs were loaded with about 300 ng DNA from unsorted PBMC, about 30,000 T cell genomes. Ten immunoSEQ deep assay plates were used to sequence unsorted PBMC DNA. The protocol was immunoSEQ multiplex PCR, while the TCRdb copy is restricted to in-frame clones and leaves out a portion. The repertoire includes about half a million clones, 65% to 85% of them detected once, and about 12% sits in the top ten. The germline CDR1 and CDR2 sequences are SGHTA and FQGNSA. This CDR3 contains 15 residues. Trimming shortened V by 1 base and J by 1 base, and 10 bases separated the two germline ends. Turning to this clone: As yet, its antigen is unknown.

Source material: PBMCs. The sequence came from a woman aged 40 to 55 in good health. Some clones in this sample may be carry-over from other donors' samples. This chain connects TRBV7-2 to TRBJ2-5, with a tentative D call TRBD1 (6 bases). In nucleotides, the CDR3 is TGTGCCAGCAGCTTAGTGGGACAAACCCAAGAGACCCAGTACTTC. This gives the protein CASSLVGQTQETQYF.